A single sample gave rise to the 7 T cell receptor beta chains below, sequenced in a study of blood T cell repertoires in COVID-19. The table came from immunoSEQ multiplex PCR; TCRdb's copy has only in-frame clones and leaves some out. The sample includes about 100,000 clones, less than 85% of them seen just once. The sequenced material came from peripheral blood. These receptor sequences come from a woman in her thirties or forties with acute or convalescent COVID-19.

The J gene is TRBJ1-2, the V gene TRBV10-1, with D perhaps matching TRBD1 (6 bases). The CDR3 runs 16 residues. V was clipped by 2 bases and J by 9 bases, with 22 bases between them. Germline CDR1 is WNHNN and CDR2 is SYGVQD (reference sequence). Written as DNA, the CDR3 is TGCGCCAGCAGTGAGCCAGGGACGGACAGCACCGGTAGCTACACCTTC. Amino acid sequence: CASSEPGTDSTGSYTF.

The chain is built from TRBV10-3 and TRBJ2-5, with 9 bases lining up with TRBD1. The junction had 4 bases not matched to a gene; V was cut back by 9 bases and J by 2 bases. This CDR3 contains 13 residues. CDR1 and CDR2 (germline): ENHRY, SYGVKD. The CDR3 sequence is CAIGTGTQETQYF. CDR3 nucleotide sequence: TGTGCCATTGGGACAGGGACTCAAGAGACCCAGTACTTC.

The V call is TRBV18, the J call TRBJ2-7, with unresolved D. V was clipped by 2 bases and J by 3 bases, with 11 bases between them. The CDR3 contains 14 residues. Looked up from germline, CDR1 is KGHSH and CDR2 is LQKENI. DNA for the CDR3: TGTGCCAGCTCACCAACATTCAGTCTCTACGAGCAGTACTTC. It encodes CASSPTFSLYEQYF.

The chain has TRBV7-9 and TRBJ1-6, with D unclear. Germline V lookup: CDR1 SEHNR, CDR2 FQNEAQ (reference sequence). This CDR3 region has 14 residues. The V and J ends lost 5 bases and 4 bases respectively, with 9 bases between them. CDR3 bases: TGTGCCAGCAGCCTAGACGGGTATAATTCACCCCTCCACTTT. Protein sequence: CASSLDGYNSPLHF.

V and J are TRBV14 and TRBJ2-7; 7 nucleotides agree with TRBD2. Germline CDR1 reads SGHDN; CDR2 reads FVKESK. The CDR3 contains 15 residues. The V segment lost 2 bases and the J segment 0 bases; nucleotides outside the gene matches: 4. The CDR3: CASSQLAATSYEQYF. CDR3 sequence (DNA): TGTGCCAGCAGCCAACTAGCGGCCACCTCCTACGAGCAGTACTTC.

With regard to this clone: This specimen includes other DNA sequences encoding the same CDR3. The rearrangement links TRBV5-6 to TRBJ2-1, with 10 nucleotides matching TRBD2. CDR1 and CDR2 (germline): SGHDT, YYEEEE. The ends lost 1 base at V and 2 bases at J; junction bases unmatched: 0. This CDR3 region has 15 residues. DNA of the CDR3: TGTGCCAGCAGCTTGAGCGGGGGGGCCTACAATGAGCAGTTCTTC. It translates to CASSLSGGAYNEQFF.

The CDR3 loop reads CASSRDRTSSTDTQYF. CDR3 coding DNA: TGTGCCAGCAGCCGGGACAGAACCTCTAGCACAGATACGCAGTATTTT. The chain is built from TRBV5-5 and TRBJ2-3; 7 positions match TRBD1. The ends lost 4 bases at V and 0 bases at J; junction bases unmatched: 8. CDR1 and CDR2 from the germline V gene are SGHKS and YYEKEE (reference sequence). CDR3 length: 16 amino acids.